The sequence of this T cell receptor beta chain was determined in a study of blood T cell repertoires in COVID-19. Cohort 3 recovery required two negative PCRs, clearance, or symptom resolution. As processed by the authors: Reference gene primer amplification gave nucleated cell count estimates. Clones were sequenced by immunoSEQ multiplex PCR, and TCRdb holds only the in-frame ones, with some missing. V, J and clone size reflect that table, while D and trimming were determined from the DNA. The sample records more than 250,000 clones, 92% being singletons. The CDR3 contains 16 residues. J was trimmed by 0 bases and V by 6 bases; bases with no gene match: 8. Per the germline V gene, CDR1 is MNHEY and CDR2 is SMNVEV (reference sequence).

The material sequenced was PBMCs or T cells enriched from blood (not recorded which). The V gene is TRBV27, the J gene TRBJ1-2; 9 nucleotides align to TRBD1. The TCR comes from a woman younger than 45 who had recovered from COVID-19. CDR3 region: CASRKTGGDSNYGYTF. CDR3 nucleotide sequence: TGTGCCAGCAGGAAGACAGGGGGAGACTCTAACTATGGCTACACCTTC.